Listed below are T cell receptor beta chains from one sample, sequenced in a study of shared clonotypes between healthy human individuals. Some clones are missing from TCRdb's copy, which holds only in-frame ones; the method was immunoSEQ multiplex PCR. The table records about 1.1 million clones, around 82% of them present only once. Specimen: memory CD4+ T cells from PBMCs. These receptors all stem from a man younger than 35 in good health. Some clones in this sample may be carry-over from other donors' samples. CDR3s include the opening cysteine and the closing phenylalanine or tryptophan. A D gene is named only where the DNA matches it firmly. Expanded clones get a size class; other rows say once, few or many, or leave the size out.

>TRBJ2-1|few|TRBV10-3|TRBD2
CAISALGLAAYRDEQFF
TGTGCCATCAGTGCCCTTGGACTAGCGGCCTACAGGGATGAGCAGTTCTTC
>TRBJ1-1|NA|TRBV28|NA
CASSLLREEAFF
TGTGCCAGCAGTTTATTGCGGGAGGAAGCTTTCTTT
>TRBJ2-5|many|TRBV5-4|NA
CASSLNREKTQYF
TGTGCCAGCAGCTTGAATCGGGAAAAGACCCAGTACTTC
>TRBJ2-3|NA|TRBV30|TRBD2
CAWSRLAGRTDTQYF
TGTGCCTGGAGCCGACTAGCGGGGCGCACAGATACGCAGTATTTT
>TRBJ1-1|NA|TRBV6-1|NA
CASKEGLNTEAFF
TGTGCCAGCAAAGAGGGATTAAACACTGAAGCTTTCTTT
>TRBJ2-5|NA|TRBV19|NA
CASSMRLAETQYF
TGTGCCAGTAGTATGCGTCTAGCGGAGACCCAGTACTTC
>TRBJ2-7|NA|TRBV25-1|NA
CASSESTSYEQYF
TGTGCCAGCAGTGAATCGACGAGCTACGAGCAGTACTTC
>TRBJ2-1|NA|TRBV27|NA
CASSLWARGNSYNEQFF
TGTGCCAGCAGTTTATGGGCCCGAGGGAACTCCTACAATGAGCAGTTCTTC
>TRBJ2-5|NA|TRBV7-3|NA
CASSLSGGQETQYF
TGTGCCAGCAGCTTATCTGGCGGTCAAGAGACCCAGTACTTC
>TRBJ1-4|NA|TRBV5-1|NA
CASSLVGTEGEKLFF
TGCGCCAGCAGCTTGGTAGGGACCGAGGGTGAAAAACTGTTTTTT
>TRBJ2-7|NA|TRBV5-4|NA
CASSLTGAYEQYF
TGTGCCAGCAGCTTGACAGGAGCTTACGAGCAGTACTTC
>TRBJ1-2|few|TRBV6-1|NA
CASRESQAGGYGYTF
TGTGCCAGCAGGGAATCTCAGGCCGGGGGCTATGGCTACACCTTC
>TRBJ1-2|once|TRBV11-2|TRBD1
CASSVWGTDYGYTF
TGTGCCAGCAGCGTGTGGGGGACAGACTATGGCTACACCTTC
>TRBJ1-5|once|TRBV28|NA
CASSLETGNSNQPQHF
TGTGCCAGCAGTTTAGAAACAGGAAATAGCAATCAGCCCCAGCATTTT
>TRBJ2-1|NA|TRBV5-1|NA
CASSLAAGYNEQFF
TGCGCCAGCAGCTTGGCAGCAGGATACAATGAGCAGTTCTTC
>TRBJ2-7|NA|TRBV5-6|NA
CASSLLDINEQYF
TGTGCCAGCAGCTTGCTAGACATCAACGAGCAGTACTTC
>TRBJ1-2|NA|TRBV4-3|NA
CASSQGDGRQNWGYTF
TGCGCCAGCAGCCAAGGCGACGGTAGGCAGAATTGGGGCTACACCTTC
>TRBJ2-3|NA|TRBV2|NA
CASMVGGTDTQYF
TGTGCCAGCATGGTCGGGGGCACAGATACGCAGTATTTT
>TRBJ1-1|NA|TRBV2|NA
CASSVGANTEAFF
TGTGCCAGCAGTGTGGGAGCGAACACTGAAGCTTTCTTT
>TRBJ2-3|few|TRBV28|TRBD1
CASSPYSLKDRRLDTQYF
TGTGCCAGCAGTCCCTACTCCCTTAAGGACAGGCGGCTGGATACGCAGTATTTT
>TRBJ2-5|NA|TRBV7-6|NA
CASSAWETQYF
TGTGCCAGCAGCGCGTGGGAGACCCAGTACTTC
>TRBJ2-1|NA|TRBV5-6|NA
CASSLPPGRSNEQFF
TGTGCCAGCAGCTTGCCGCCCGGGAGAAGCAATGAGCAGTTCTTC
>TRBJ1-1|NA|TRBV10-3|TRBD1
CAISETQGARVNTEAFF
TGTGCCATCAGTGAGACGCAGGGGGCTCGGGTGAACACTGAAGCTTTCTTT
>TRBJ2-7|NA|TRBV11-2|TRBD2
CASSPRLAGTSYEQYF
TGTGCCAGCAGCCCGAGACTAGCGGGGACCTCCTACGAGCAGTACTTC
>TRBJ2-2|many|TRBV7-3|NA
CASSLTGGISPVTGELFF
TGTGCCAGCAGCTTAACTGGCGGGATCTCACCCGTCACCGGGGAGCTGTTTTTT
>TRBJ1-5|few|TRBV7-2|TRBD1
CASSLVKGGGQPQHF
TGTGCCAGCAGCTTAGTAAAAGGGGGCGGTCAGCCCCAGCATTTT
>TRBJ1-5|few|TRBV5-1|TRBD1
CASSLGTEQPQHF
TGCGCCAGCAGCTTAGGGACAGAACAGCCCCAGCATTTT
>TRBJ2-5|NA|TRBV19|TRBD1
CASSAPYRGTETQYF
TGTGCCAGTAGTGCACCCTACAGGGGAACAGAGACCCAGTACTTC
>TRBJ2-1|NA|TRBV29-1|TRBD2
CSASRTSGVQFF
TGCAGCGCTTCCAGGACTAGCGGGGTGCAGTTCTTC
>TRBJ2-7|NA|TRBV9|NA
CASSGKGGNEQYF
TGTGCCAGCAGCGGGAAAGGAGGGAACGAGCAGTACTTC
>TRBJ1-3|NA|TRBV11-2|NA
CASSLAASGIWGNTIYF
TGTGCCAGCAGCTTAGCGGCGTCAGGGATATGGGGAAACACCATATATTTT
>TRBJ2-1|NA|TRBV7-3|TRBD2
CASSLMAGDAYEQFF
TGTGCCAGCAGCTTAATGGCGGGAGACGCCTATGAGCAGTTCTTC
>TRBJ2-5|NA|TRBV6-1|NA
CASREGERPQYF
TGTGCCAGCAGAGAAGGGGAGAGGCCCCAGTACTTC
>TRBJ2-2|NA|TRBV5-4|TRBD2
CASSGVGTSGTGELFF
TGTGCCAGCAGCGGAGTCGGGACTAGCGGGACCGGGGAGCTGTTTTTT
>TRBJ2-1|many|TRBV27|NA
CASSKTNRVILSNEQFF
TGTGCCAGCAGTAAAACCAACAGGGTGATCCTGTCCAATGAGCAGTTCTTC
>TRBJ1-5|once|TRBV6-5|TRBD1
CASSYGTGGAGQPQHF
TGTGCCAGCAGTTACGGGACAGGGGGCGCAGGTCAGCCCCAGCATTTT
>TRBJ2-2|NA|TRBV5-4|NA
CASSFQRSNTGELFF
TGTGCCAGCAGCTTTCAGCGTTCGAACACCGGGGAGCTGTTTTTT
>TRBJ1-5|once|TRBV28|NA
CASSLSGAGLNQPQHF
TGTGCCAGCAGTTTATCTGGGGCCGGGTTAAATCAGCCCCAGCATTTT
>TRBJ2-3|NA|TRBV5-4|TRBD2
CASSLAGGGTDTQYF
TGTGCCAGCAGCTTGGCGGGGGGGGGCACAGATACGCAGTATTTT
>TRBJ2-2|NA|TRBV5-6|NA
CASSYWRGQTGELFF
TGTGCCAGCAGCTATTGGAGGGGGCAAACCGGGGAGCTGTTTTTT
>TRBJ2-1|NA|TRBV6-5|TRBD1
CASSYLGTVRVEEQFF
TGTGCCAGCAGTTACCTCGGGACAGTTAGAGTCGAAGAGCAGTTCTTC
>TRBJ1-4|NA|TRBV6-5|NA
CASSYRTVGRNEKLFF
TGTGCCAGCAGTTACAGGACTGTGGGGCGCAATGAAAAACTGTTTTTT
>TRBJ1-1|NA|TRBV18|NA
CASSPHGGENTEAFF
TGTGCCAGCTCACCTCACGGGGGGGAGAACACTGAAGCTTTCTTT